The rows below give T cell receptor beta chains drawn from one sample of a study of cytomegalovirus exposure and HLA in healthy donors. Repertoires were generated with immunoSEQ multiplex PCR, while TCRdb's copy carries only in-frame clones and drops some. Here the sample spans approximately 160,000 clones, roughly 83% being singletons. Sequencing was performed on PBMCs. Receptor source: a boy aged 2-9 years in good health and CMV-seronegative. CDR3s include the opening cysteine and the closing phenylalanine or tryptophan. Fields, in order: J gene, V gene, D gene, clone size, CDR3 DNA, CDR3 protein. The D gene is left open where the match is weak. Where a row states a size, it is once, few, many or the class of an expanded clone; other rows omit it.

>TRBJ1-2|TRBV14|-|-
TGTGCCAGCAGCCTGGCTGTTCAGGGGACGAATGGCTACACCTTC
CASSLAVQGTNGYTF
>TRBJ1-1|TRBV28|TRBD1|-
TGTGCCAGCACAAGGGGACAGGGGTTCGGGGACACTGAAGCTTTCTTT
CASTRGQGFGDTEAFF
>TRBJ2-5|TRBV7-8|TRBD1|-
TGTGCCAGCAGCATACGCACCGGGACAGGGGTCGGGAAAGAGACCCAGTACTTC
CASSIRTGTGVGKETQYF
>TRBJ2-5|TRBV7-2|TRBD2|-
TGTGCCAGCAGCCCAGGGACTAGCGGCCAAGAGACCCAGTACTTC
CASSPGTSGQETQYF
>TRBJ1-3|TRBV9|-|-
TGTGCCAGCAGCGTAGACACTGGAAACACCATATATTTT
CASSVDTGNTIYF
>TRBJ2-7|TRBV5-4|TRBD2|few
TGTGCCAGCAGCCCCGGGACTAGCGGATACGAGCAGTACTTC
CASSPGTSGYEQYF
>TRBJ2-1|TRBV19|-|-
TGTGCCAGTAGTATAGGGGGAGGTCCAGCCTACAATGAGCAGTTCTTC
CASSIGGGPAYNEQFF
>TRBJ2-7|TRBV19|TRBD1|once
TGTGCCAGCCAGGGGGTCCCGTACTACGAGCAGTACTTC
CASQGVPYYEQYF
>TRBJ2-1|TRBV18|-|-
TGTGCCAGCTCAATCGCTAGTGTGACCTACAATGAGCAGTTCTTC
CASSIASVTYNEQFF
>TRBJ2-3|TRBV15|TRBD2|-
TGTGCCACCAGCCGTTCGGAGGGACTAGCGGGAGGGTTTTCAGATACGCAGTATTTT
CATSRSEGLAGGFSDTQYF
>TRBJ1-4|TRBV11-2|TRBD1|-
TGTGCCAGCAGCTTAGTGACAGGGGGCACTGAAAAACTGTTTTTT
CASSLVTGGTEKLFF
>TRBJ2-5|TRBV5-1|-|-
TGCGCCAGCAGTTTCTGGAGTGGAGAGACCCAGTACTTC
CASSFWSGETQYF
>TRBJ1-3|TRBV4-1|-|-
TGCGCCAGCAGCCTTATACCGAGCTCTGGAAACACCATATATTTT
CASSLIPSSGNTIYF
>TRBJ2-3|TRBV5-1|TRBD2|-
TGCGCCAGCAGCTCGGGAGGGGCGGATCTTAGCACAGATACGCAGTATTTT
CASSSGGADLSTDTQYF
>TRBJ2-1|TRBV6-5|-|-
TGTGCCAGCAGTTCTGGGAGGCAAAAGTTCTACAATGAGCAGTTCTTC
CASSSGRQKFYNEQFF
>TRBJ2-7|TRBV5-6|TRBD2|-
TGTGCCAGCAGCTTGGCTAGCGGGATTTACGAGCAGTACTTC
CASSLASGIYEQYF
>TRBJ1-2|TRBV5-6|TRBD1|few
TGTGCCAGCAGCTTGGCCGCAGGGGGCAACTATGGCTACACCTTC
CASSLAAGGNYGYTF
>TRBJ2-7|TRBV2|-|-
TGTGCCAGCAGCGAAGGGAGTTGGAACGAGCAGTACTTC
CASSEGSWNEQYF
>TRBJ2-7|TRBV27|-|once
TGTGCCAGCAGTCAAGCGGAACACTCCTACGAGCAGTACTTC
CASSQAEHSYEQYF
>TRBJ2-1|TRBV5-1|TRBD2|-
TGCGCCAGCAGCGCCGGGACTAGCGGGGGGAAATACAATGAGCAGTTCTTC
CASSAGTSGGKYNEQFF
>TRBJ1-2|TRBV7-9|TRBD1|-
TGTGCCAGCAGCGCGCGATCCTTGACAGGGCCAGACCCCTATGGCTACACCTTC
CASSARSLTGPDPYGYTF
>TRBJ1-5|TRBV2|-|-
TGTGCCAGCAGTAATGACAGGTACCATAGCAATCAGCCCCAGCATTTT
CASSNDRYHSNQPQHF
>TRBJ2-3|TRBV6-6|-|-
TGTGCCAGCACATATGACTCTGGGAGGACAGATACGCAGTATTTT
CASTYDSGRTDTQYF
>TRBJ2-5|TRBV5-1|-|-
TGCGCCAGCAGCCAGGGGAGCGAAGAGACCCAGTACTTC
CASSQGSEETQYF
>TRBJ2-2|TRBV29-1|-|-
TGCAGCGTTGCGCGGAAGTCGAACACCGGGGAGCTGTTTTTT
CSVARKSNTGELFF
>TRBJ1-5|TRBV19|TRBD1|-
TGTGCCAGTAGTATGGGACAGGGGGCAGGTCAGCCCCAGCATTTT
CASSMGQGAGQPQHF
>TRBJ2-7|TRBV29-1|TRBD2|-
TGCAGCGTTGAAGATCTAGAGCGGGAGGGCCCCGAGCAGTACTTC
CSVEDLEREGPEQYF
>TRBJ2-7|TRBV6-5|-|-
TGTGCCAGCAGTTACGGACCCCCGGACAGTGTCTACGAGCAGTACTTC
CASSYGPPDSVYEQYF
>TRBJ2-5|TRBV4-1|TRBD1|-
TGCGCCAGCAGCCAACTTTCCGGGACAGGGGGACAAGAGACCCAGTACTTC
CASSQLSGTGGQETQYF
>TRBJ2-1|TRBV6-1|TRBD2|-
TGTGCCAGCAGTGGGGGACTAGCGGGAGGTGAGCAGTTCTTC
CASSGGLAGGEQFF
>TRBJ2-7|TRBV10-2|-|-
TGCGCCAGCAGCTTCTCCTACGAGCAGTACTTC
CASSFSYEQYF
>TRBJ2-3|TRBV27|-|-
TGTGCCAGCAGTTCAGGGGCGACAGATACGCAGTATTTT
CASSSGATDTQYF
>TRBJ1-3|TRBV27|-|-
TGTGCCAGCAGGGAGGGAGCTGGAAACACCATATATTTT
CASREGAGNTIYF
>TRBJ1-2|TRBV27|-|once
TGTGCCAGCAGTTTACGGGGAAGGGTGGAGTACGATGGCTACACCTTC
CASSLRGRVEYDGYTF
>TRBJ2-7|TRBV6-6|TRBD1|-
TGTGCCAGCAGTTTGACAGGGGGTGTATACGAGCAGTACTTC
CASSLTGGVYEQYF
>TRBJ1-1|TRBV6-5|-|few
TGTGCCAGCAGCCTCGTAGGGGGGGGTGGAACTGAAGCTTTCTTT
CASSLVGGGGTEAFF
>TRBJ2-7|TRBV29-1|-|-
TGCAGCGTTGCGGAGGGGGAGCAGTACTTC
CSVAEGEQYF
>TRBJ1-5|TRBV5-4|TRBD1|-
TGTGCCAGCAGCCTGGGACAGAATCAGCCCCAGCATTTT
CASSLGQNQPQHF